This T cell receptor beta chain derives from a study of T cell repertoires in cytomegalovirus infection. At the level of the study: Selected CMV epitopes included recently identified HLA-C-restricted ones as well as well-studied HLA-B-restricted ones. Study observations and caveats: HLA-C-restricted, CMV-specific TCR beta clonotypes were dominant ex vivo.

Via MiXCR, TCRdb re-called the reads, giving one row per CDR3 protein. Here the sample spans around 300,000 distinct CDR3 sequences, around 20% being singletons. Concerning this clonotype itself: Its antigen is undetermined.

Germline CDR1 is MDHEN and CDR2 is SYDVKM. V was clipped by 7 bases and J by 7 bases, with 17 bases between them. The CDR3 spans 14 residues. The specimen comprised cultured PBMCs, sampled from culture after CMV antigen stimulation. The chain combines TRBV28 with TRBJ2-1, with D possibly matching TRBD2 (5 bases). This receptor was obtained from a human donor in good health (CMV status not recorded). Some clones in this sample may be carry-over from other donors' samples. The CDR3 sequence: CASIPRGRRNEQFF. CDR3 nucleotide sequence: TGTGCCAGCATTCCCCGAGGGAGACGGAATGAGCAGTTCTTC.